These T cell receptor beta chains were read from a single sample in a study of blood T cell repertoires in COVID-19. Clones were sequenced by immunoSEQ multiplex PCR, and TCRdb holds only the in-frame ones, with some missing. The sample includes approximately 52,000 clones, 91% of them seen just once. Sequences were obtained from peripheral blood. Receptors were obtained from a man aged 45-65 years with acute or convalescent COVID-19. The CDR3 runs from the conserved cysteine through the conserved F or W. A D gene is named only where the DNA matches it firmly.

D: TRBD1
length: 16
V: TRBV24-1
J: TRBJ1-2
CDR3: CATSDRRQGNNYGYTF

D: TRBD2
length: 13
V: TRBV3-1/TRBV3-2
J: TRBJ2-1
CDR3: CASSPAGGNEQFF

D: -
length: 16
V: TRBV2
J: TRBJ1-4
CDR3: CASSAQGLATNEKLFF

D: TRBD1
length: 15
V: TRBV5-1
J: TRBJ1-1
CDR3: CASSPGDREALEAFF

D: TRBD2
length: 17
V: TRBV3-1/TRBV3-2
J: TRBJ2-2
CDR3: CASSQSGLAGGTGELFF

D: TRBD1
length: 16
V: TRBV5-1
J: TRBJ2-6
CDR3: CASSNRGLGGANVLTF

D: TRBD1
length: 14
V: TRBV5-1
J: TRBJ2-5
CDR3: CASSPGTGKETQYF

D: TRBD1
length: 16
V: TRBV25-1
J: TRBJ1-2
CDR3: CASSARPGRGNYGYTF

D: -
length: 12
V: TRBV9
J: TRBJ2-7
CDR3: CASSLGGYEQYF

D: -
length: 13
V: TRBV7-9
J: TRBJ2-7
CDR3: CASSNRDNHEQYF

D: TRBD2
length: 14
V: TRBV3-1/TRBV3-2
J: TRBJ2-7
CDR3: CASSPGLTTYEQYF

D: -
length: 16
V: TRBV6-1
J: TRBJ1-2
CDR3: CASSAYSTVSNYGYTF

D: -
length: 15
V: TRBV27
J: TRBJ1-2
CDR3: CASTPHRDHPHGYTF

D: -
length: 12
V: TRBV7-2
J: TRBJ1-1
CDR3: CASSLFSAEAFF

D: -
length: 15
V: TRBV21-1
J: TRBJ2-5
CDR3: CASSGGARIRETQYF

D: TRBD2
length: 18
V: TRBV5-6
J: TRBJ2-3
CDR3: CASSLTKRAGVSTDTQYF

D: -
length: 12
V: TRBV3-1/TRBV3-2
J: TRBJ1-1
CDR3: CASSQDPQVAFF

D: TRBD1
length: 15
V: TRBV18
J: TRBJ1-2
CDR3: CASSPQRTGLYGYTF

D: -
length: 12
V: TRBV6-1
J: TRBJ2-7
CDR3: CASSEARPTLYF

D: TRBD1
length: 16
V: TRBV7-8
J: TRBJ1-6
CDR3: CASSPVGTVNNSPLHF

D: TRBD2
length: 19
V: TRBV30
J: TRBJ2-7
CDR3: CAWSTPGLAGGPRPYEQYF

D: TRBD1
length: 13
V: TRBV11-2
J: TRBJ1-1
CDR3: CASSSTTGAEAFF

D: TRBD1
length: 13
V: TRBV5-1
J: TRBJ1-1
CDR3: CASSYDTGASAFF

D: -
length: 15
V: TRBV5-1
J: TRBJ2-2
CDR3: CASSLERGATGELFF

D: TRBD1
length: 14
V: TRBV9
J: TRBJ1-5
CDR3: CASSDGTGFQPQHF

D: -
length: 14
V: TRBV6-5
J: TRBJ2-3
CDR3: CASSFGVSTDTQYF

D: -
length: 15
V: TRBV24-1
J: TRBJ1-2
CDR3: CATSDSGQMARDYTF

D: -
length: 18
V: TRBV4-2
J: TRBJ1-5
CDR3: CASSPWGESRPSNQPQHF

D: TRBD2
length: 14
V: TRBV24-1
J: TRBJ2-1
CDR3: CATSGGGAGNEQFF

D: TRBD1
length: 14
V: TRBV18
J: TRBJ2-7
CDR3: CASSGSGQGHEQYF

D: -
length: 13
V: TRBV18
J: TRBJ1-2
CDR3: CASSPLEGGGYTF

D: -
length: 15
V: TRBV11-2
J: TRBJ2-7
CDR3: CASSLVGQGGYEQYF

D: TRBD1
length: 15
V: TRBV7-9
J: TRBJ1-5
CDR3: CASSPDRADNQPQHF

D: TRBD2
length: 15
V: TRBV7-2
J: TRBJ2-3
CDR3: CASSLRAGRTDTQYF

D: -
length: 13
V: TRBV19
J: TRBJ2-7
CDR3: CASSRTLVDEQYF

D: TRBD1
length: 20
V: TRBV2
J: TRBJ1-4
CDR3: CASSEQLKTGTLATNEKLFF

D: TRBD2
length: 16
V: TRBV12-5
J: TRBJ2-3
CDR3: CASGPLGLAGTDTQYF

D: -
length: 14
V: TRBV5-8
J: TRBJ1-2
CDR3: CASSLGSHIYGYTF

D: TRBD1
length: 14
V: TRBV29-1
J: TRBJ1-6
CDR3: CSALVGQKNSPLHF

D: TRBD1
length: 14
V: TRBV6-5
J: TRBJ1-2
CDR3: CASRPTGVNYGYTF

D: -
length: 11
V: TRBV20-1
J: TRBJ1-1
CDR3: CMLISNPEAFF

D: TRBD2
length: 17
V: TRBV6-1
J: TRBJ2-7
CDR3: CASSEAWGGGGDHEQYF

D: TRBD1
length: 18
V: TRBV19
J: TRBJ1-5
CDR3: CASSIILSGQGVGQPQHF

D: -
length: 12
V: TRBV5-8
J: TRBJ1-2
CDR3: CRGGLPNYGYTF

D: -
length: 13
V: TRBV2
J: TRBJ2-7
CDR3: CASRQGFDYEQYF

D: -
length: 14
V: TRBV4-1
J: TRBJ1-5
CDR3: CASWGGVSNQPQHF